The clone carrying this TCR beta chain was detected ten times or more. What it binds is not known. V was trimmed by 6 bases and J by 0 bases, leaving 12 bases between them. The CDR3 is made up of 14 amino acids. Germline lookup yields CDR1 MNHEY and CDR2 SMNVEV (reference sequence). The sample belongs to a study of T cells after yellow fever vaccination. A universal primer site and UMIs were added as TCR cDNA was made by 5'RACE template switching. Via MiXCR, TCRdb re-called the 5' RACE reads, giving one row per CDR3 protein. The data contain some 120,000 distinct CDR3 sequences, approximately 7% of them singletons. Notes on the study in general: Contaminating bulk clonotypes could be abundant in FACS-sorted repertoires. A faster peak, day 5 versus 15, was reached by the weaker secondary response.

The rearrangement uses TRBV27 and TRBJ2-7; no clear D. This specimen consisted of CD4+ T cells sorted from PBMCs, obtained more than 8 days after the first yellow fever vaccination. The TCR sequence derives from a man younger than 30 who received the YFV17D yellow fever vaccine. CDR3 nucleotides: TGTGCCAGCAGGGGGAATTATAACTCCTACGAGCAGTACGTC. Translation gives CASRGNYNSYEQYV.